These T cell receptor beta chains were read from a single sample in a study of blood T cell repertoires in COVID-19. Assay used: immunoSEQ multiplex PCR; TCRdb lists only in-frame clones, some missing. The sample holds over 150,000 clones, over 70% seen once. The sequenced sample was peripheral blood. These receptors were obtained from a woman aged 55-70 years with acute or convalescent COVID-19. Both conserved end residues are part of each CDR3. D genes are given only for firm matches. The size field is filled for only some rows; it gives once, few, many or a size class.

D gene,J gene,V gene,clone size,CDR3 protein,CDR3 DNA
NA,TRBJ1-1,TRBV11-3,NA,CASSLPRRAGKGPMNTEAFF,TGTGCCAGCAGCCTTCCCCGACGGGCAGGGAAGGGTCCAATGAACACTGAAGCTTTCTTT
NA,TRBJ2-3,TRBV19,NA,CASSPSSGADTQYF,TGTGCCAGTAGTCCCTCTTCAGGCGCAGATACGCAGTATTTT
NA,TRBJ1-2,TRBV9,NA,CASSSRPYGYTF,TGTGCCAGCAGCTCCCGTCCTTATGGCTACACCTTC
NA,TRBJ1-6,TRBV6-5,NA,CASSYSSGNFPLHF,TGTGCCAGCAGTTACTCTTCCGGGAATTTCCCCCTCCACTTT
NA,TRBJ2-2,TRBV5-4,NA,CASSLAGTNTGELFF,TGTGCCAGCAGCTTGGCAGGAACGAACACCGGGGAGCTGTTTTTT
NA,TRBJ1-2,TRBV19,once,CASSGDSYGYTF,TGTGCCAGTAGCGGAGACAGCTATGGCTACACCTTC
TRBD1,TRBJ1-5,TRBV7-2,NA,CASSLDGTGRNQPQHF,TGTGCCAGCAGCTTAGATGGGACAGGGAGGAATCAGCCCCAGCATTTT
TRBD1,TRBJ2-5,TRBV4-3,NA,CASSQGAQGQMKTQYF,TGCGCCAGCAGCCAAGGGGCACAGGGGCAGATGAAGACCCAGTACTTC
TRBD1,TRBJ1-6,TRBV6-6,NA,CASSPQGADSYNSPLHF,TGTGCCAGCAGTCCACAGGGGGCCGACTCCTATAATTCACCCCTCCACTTT
NA,TRBJ2-1,TRBV7-3,NA,CASSPKFQGQNEQFF,TGTGCCAGCAGCCCCAAGTTCCAGGGTCAGAATGAGCAGTTCTTC
NA,TRBJ1-2,TRBV19,once,CASSIEGSPKLSAYGYTF,TGTGCCAGTAGTATAGAAGGCAGCCCAAAACTGAGCGCCTATGGCTACACCTTC
NA,TRBJ1-2,TRBV7-8,once,CASSLARETGWVDGYTF,TGTGCCAGCAGCTTAGCACGAGAAACAGGGTGGGTTGATGGCTACACCTTC
NA,TRBJ2-2,TRBV2,NA,CASSEAGGPGELFF,TGTGCCAGCAGTGAAGCCGGAGGGCCCGGGGAGCTGTTTTTT
TRBD1,TRBJ1-4,TRBV5-4,NA,CASSWRTGWAEKLFF,TGTGCCAGCAGCTGGCGGACAGGGTGGGCTGAAAAACTGTTTTTT
NA,TRBJ1-5,TRBV29-1,NA,CSVGGPGQPQHF,TGCAGCGTTGGGGGGCCGGGTCAGCCCCAGCATTTT
TRBD1,TRBJ2-7,TRBV27,once,CASSLRQGRYEQYF,TGTGCCAGCAGTTTAAGACAGGGTCGCTACGAGCAGTACTTC
NA,TRBJ1-2,TRBV3-1/TRBV3-2,NA,CASSQVYEGSDGYTF,TGTGCCAGCAGCCAAGTTTATGAGGGAAGCGATGGCTACACCTTC
NA,TRBJ1-2,TRBV6-5,NA,CASSRTPHNYGYTF,TGTGCCAGCAGTAGGACACCACATAACTATGGCTACACCTTC
NA,TRBJ2-3,TRBV27,NA,CASSPWGLWDTQYF,TGTGCCAGCAGTCCTTGGGGCCTTTGGGATACGCAGTATTTT
TRBD1,TRBJ2-7,TRBV14,NA,CASSSRDSYEQYF,TGTGCCAGCAGCAGCCGGGACAGCTACGAGCAGTACTTC
TRBD1,TRBJ1-2,TRBV30,NA,CAWSVPGTGNYGYTF,TGTGCCTGGAGTGTCCCGGGGACAGGGAACTATGGCTACACCTTC
NA,TRBJ1-2,TRBV30,NA,CAWSPPGGRANYGYTF,TGTGCCTGGAGTCCGCCGGGGGGCAGAGCAAACTATGGCTACACCTTC
TRBD2,TRBJ2-1,TRBV4-3,NA,CASSQDLAGGAVKSYNEQFF,TGCGCCAGCAGCCAAGATTTAGCGGGGGGGGCCGTGAAGTCCTACAATGAGCAGTTCTTC
NA,TRBJ2-3,TRBV28,NA,CASRFDPAGTQYF,TGTGCCAGCAGATTCGACCCGGCGGGTACGCAGTATTTT
NA,TRBJ1-1,TRBV6-5,NA,CASSYLNPGTEAFF,TGTGCCAGCAGCTATCTAAACCCGGGGACTGAAGCTTTCTTT
TRBD1,TRBJ1-4,TRBV4-2,once,CASSRDRRNEKLFF,TGTGCCAGCAGCCGGGACAGAAGAAATGAAAAACTGTTTTTT
TRBD1,TRBJ2-7,TRBV19,NA,CASSIARGQGRTEQYF,TGTGCCAGTAGTATCGCTCGGGGACAGGGCCGCACCGAGCAGTACTTC
NA,TRBJ1-2,TRBV19,NA,CASSIAGDGYTF,TGTGCCAGTAGTATAGCGGGGGACGGCTACACCTTC
NA,TRBJ2-6,TRBV7-9,NA,CASSLTGTGANVLTF,TGTGCCAGCAGCCTAACAGGGACTGGGGCCAACGTCCTGACTTTC
TRBD2,TRBJ2-3,TRBV5-8,NA,CASSPLGLAGITDTQYF,TGTGCCAGCAGCCCCCTGGGACTAGCGGGGATCACAGATACGCAGTATTTT
NA,TRBJ1-5,TRBV4-1,once,CASSQEGRINQPQHF,TGCGCCAGCAGCCAAGAGGGCCGGATCAATCAGCCCCAGCATTTT
NA,TRBJ2-3,TRBV3-1/TRBV3-2,NA,CASSQRAGALGSPRHTDTQYF,TGTGCCAGCAGCCAACGGGCGGGGGCCCTGGGTTCCCCTAGACACACAGATACGCAGTATTTT
NA,TRBJ2-7,TRBV5-1,NA,CASSSYSYPYEQYF,TGCGCCAGCAGCTCATACTCCTACCCCTACGAGCAGTACTTC
TRBD1,TRBJ1-2,TRBV29-1,NA,CSVDPRTGDYGYTF,TGCAGCGTTGATCCGCGGACAGGAGACTATGGCTACACCTTC
TRBD2,TRBJ2-1,TRBV19,few,CASRGRLAGKSDNEQFF,TGTGCCAGTAGGGGCCGACTAGCGGGCAAAAGTGACAATGAGCAGTTCTTC
NA,TRBJ1-1,TRBV5-1,NA,CASSLADRRNTEAFF,TGCGCCAGCAGCTTGGCTGACAGGCGGAACACTGAAGCTTTCTTT
TRBD1,TRBJ1-2,TRBV19,NA,CASSFRDRELEGYTF,TGTGCCAGTAGTTTCCGGGACAGGGAGTTAGAAGGCTACACCTTC
TRBD2,TRBJ2-7,TRBV7-2,once,CASSSMRGGYEQYF,TGTGCCAGCAGCTCGATGCGGGGGGGCTACGAGCAGTACTTC
TRBD1,TRBJ1-6,TRBV9,NA,CASSVKEGAGSPLHF,TGTGCCAGCAGCGTAAAGGAGGGGGCAGGGTCACCCCTCCACTTT
TRBD1,TRBJ2-7,TRBV12-5,NA,CASGIDRDRGIHEQYF,TGTGCTAGTGGTATTGACCGGGACAGGGGTATCCACGAGCAGTACTTC
TRBD1,TRBJ2-4,TRBV6-1,NA,CASKTGQGSGIQYF,TGTGCCAGCAAAACCGGACAGGGATCGGGCATTCAGTACTTC
TRBD2,TRBJ2-2,TRBV3-1/TRBV3-2,NA,CASSQGLAGYTGELFF,TGTGCCAGCAGCCAAGGCCTAGCGGGGTACACCGGGGAGCTGTTTTTT
TRBD1,TRBJ1-5,TRBV2,NA,CASSEVGTAQPQHF,TGTGCCAGCAGTGAAGTGGGGACAGCCCAGCCCCAGCATTTT
TRBD1,TRBJ1-2,TRBV19,NA,CASTTGSDYGYTF,TGTGCCAGTACGACAGGGTCGGACTATGGCTACACCTTC
NA,TRBJ2-7,TRBV9,NA,CASSAESLTSLEQYF,TGTGCCAGCAGCGCGGAAAGCCTGACAAGCCTCGAGCAGTACTTC
TRBD1,TRBJ2-7,TRBV10-3,NA,CAIRTGTGDYEQYF,TGTGCCATCAGGACCGGGACAGGGGACTACGAGCAGTACTTC
NA,TRBJ1-2,TRBV28,NA,CASSFPGNYGYTF,TGTGCCAGCAGTTTTCCGGGGAACTATGGCTACACCTTC
NA,TRBJ1-2,TRBV5-1,NA,CASSSTQGGYGYTF,TGCGCCAGCAGCTCTACCCAAGGGGGCTATGGCTACACCTTC
TRBD1,TRBJ2-7,TRBV6-5,NA,CASSRGQGTSYEQYF,TGTGCCAGCAGTAGAGGACAGGGTACATCCTACGAGCAGTACTTC
TRBD1,TRBJ2-7,TRBV2,NA,CASREGGRYEQYF,TGTGCCAGCCGGGAAGGGGGCCGTTACGAGCAGTACTTC
TRBD2,TRBJ2-5,TRBV5-1,NA,CASSLAGLDGGGETQYF,TGCGCCAGCAGCTTGGCCGGACTAGATGGAGGTGGAGAGACCCAGTACTTC
NA,TRBJ1-4,TRBV28,few,CASSPDKIKLFF,TGTGCCAGCAGCCCCGACAAAATAAAACTGTTTTTT
TRBD1,TRBJ1-1,TRBV18,NA,CASRPRTGENTEAFF,TGTGCCAGCCGACCGAGGACAGGAGAGAACACTGAAGCTTTCTTT
TRBD1,TRBJ1-2,TRBV5-1,NA,CASSLPGQGAHGYTF,TGCGCCAGCAGCTTACCGGGACAGGGGGCCCATGGCTACACCTTC
NA,TRBJ1-1,TRBV29-1,NA,CSVEEGRGWTEAFF,TGCAGCGTTGAGGAGGGAAGGGGTTGGACTGAAGCTTTCTTT
TRBD1,TRBJ1-2,TRBV9,NA,CASSPRDRGNYGYTF,TGTGCCAGCAGCCCCCGGGACAGGGGTAACTATGGCTACACCTTC
NA,TRBJ1-1,TRBV3-1/TRBV3-2,NA,CASSYPVGGIAFF,TGTGCCAGCAGTTACCCCGTGGGAGGGATCGCTTTCTTT
TRBD1,TRBJ1-1,TRBV24-1,NA,CATSYRGLAFF,TGTGCCACCAGCTACAGGGGGCTGGCTTTCTTT